A single sample gave rise to the 26 T cell receptor beta chains below, sequenced in a study of CD8 T cells in ankylosing spondylitis. Findings and limits, study-wide: Blood from ankylosing spondylitis patients appeared to carry a characteristic roughly 8-variant TCR beta motif.

A single record per CDR3 protein comes from TCRdb applying MiXCR to the 5' RACE reads. This sample has more than 650,000 distinct CDR3 sequences, with 10% to 15% found just once. Antigens of these TCRs are unknown. The sequencing input was blood, either unsorted or a sorted T cell fraction (not recorded which). Source of these receptors: a male donor with ankylosing spondylitis.

This clonotype was counted only a few times. This sequence joins TRBV20-1 and TRBJ2-1, with TRBD2 identical over 7 bases. The V segment lost 3 bases and the J segment 3 bases; nucleotides outside the gene matches: 8. Germline V CDR1 and CDR2: DFQATT, SNEGSKA (reference sequence). The CDR3 runs to 15 residues. CDR3 region: CSASWAGDDYNEQFF. As DNA, the CDR3 is TGCAGTGCTAGCTGGGCGGGAGACGACTACAATGAGCAGTTCTTC.

The CDR3 bases are TGTGCCATCAGTGAGTCGAGGCTAAACAATGAGCAGTTCTTC. This translates into CAISESRLNNEQFF. V and J are TRBV10-3 and TRBJ2-1; D is unclear. Trimming took off 0 bases at V and 5 bases at J, with 8 bases between the two ends. CDR1 is ENHRY and CDR2 is SYGVKD in the germline V gene. This CDR3 comprises 14 residues.

This clonotype was counted at least ten times. The chain couples TRBV20-1 to TRBJ1-6; D uncertain. The CDR3 is made up of 13 amino acids. With 5 bases removed from V and 0 bases from J, the gap between germline ends came to 5 bases. Looked up from germline, CDR1 is DFQATT and CDR2 is SNEGSKA (reference sequence). The CDR3 sequence is CSAGPSYNSPLHF. As DNA, the CDR3 is TGCAGTGCTGGGCCCTCCTATAATTCACCCCTCCACTTT.

This rearrangement joins TRBV11-2 to TRBJ1-4, with D perhaps TRBD1 (6 bases). Germline CDR1 is SGHAT and CDR2 is FQNNGV. CDR3 length equals 17 residues. V lost 0 bases and J lost 3, with 14 bases in between. CDR3 loop: CASSLDPGGTPNEKLFF. CDR3 DNA sequence: TGTGCCAGCAGCTTAGACCCCGGGGGCACTCCTAATGAAAAACTGTTTTTT.

This rearrangement joins TRBV7-2 to TRBJ2-7; tentatively, D is TRBD1 (5 bases). V lost 3 bases, J lost 6 bases, and 9 bases lay in between. Per germline, CDR1 SGHTA and CDR2 FQGNSA. The CDR3 has 12 amino acids. The CDR3 reads CASSFYGAEQYF. In DNA, the CDR3 is TGTGCCAGCAGCTTTTATGGGGCCGAGCAGTACTTC.

This clonotype was found many times. The junction does not match germline at one end; this may be a read error. The chain employs TRBV7-2 and TRBJ2-7; a possible D gene is TRBD1 (6 bases). This CDR3 contains 14 residues. Germline CDR1 SGHTA, CDR2 FQGNSA. CDR3: CASSPDRTSYEQYF. In DNA, the CDR3 is TGCGCCAGCAGCCCCGACAGGACTTCCTACGAGCAGTACTTC.

This clonotype has ten or more counts. CDR3 sequence: CASKNDQSRETQYF. The CDR3 DNA sequence: TGTGCCAGCAAAAATGACCAGTCCCGGGAGACCCAGTACTTC. The chain carries TRBV12-3 or TRBV12-4 and TRBJ2-5, with D unclear. The V end lost 7 bases, the J end lost 5 bases, and 17 bases lay between the germline ends. The length of the CDR3 is 14 residues.

This clonotype occurred a few times. This chain uses TRBV5-6 with TRBJ2-5; D call uncertain. Deletions cut 5 bases from V and 4 bases from J, with 9 bases between. In germline, CDR1 is SGHDT, CDR2 YYEEEE. CDR3 length: 12 amino acids. CDR3 in DNA: TGTGCCAGCAGGAGGATTGGAGAGACCCAGTACTTC. Protein sequence: CASRRIGETQYF.

There are a few counts of this clonotype. The chain recombines TRBV18 with TRBJ2-1; the match to TRBD2 covers 12 bases. The V segment lost 6 bases and the J segment 8 bases; nucleotides outside the gene matches: 8. CDR3 length equals 15 residues. CDR1 is KGHSH, CDR2 LQKENI, per germline. The CDR3 coding sequence is TGTGCCAGCTCCCCGACTAGCGGGAGTAACTATGAGCAGTTCTTC. Its protein product is CASSPTSGSNYEQFF. The whole variable domain, remainder taken from reference TRBV18 and TRBJ2-1, is NAGVMQNPRHLVRRRGQEARLRCSPMKGHSHVYWYRQLPEEGLKFMVYLQKENIIDESGMPKERFSAEFPKEGPSILRIQQVVRGDSAAYFCASSPTSGSNYEQFFGPGTRLTVL.

This chain joins TRBV10-2 and TRBJ2-5, with D tentatively TRBD1 (6 bases). Germline lookup yields CDR1 WSHSY and CDR2 SAAADI. The CDR3 length is 14 residues. Between the trimmed V and J ends, which lost 6 bases and 5 bases, there was a span of 16 bases. The CDR3 bases are TGCGCCAGCAGCGGGACACCTCTGAGTGAGACCCAGTACTTC. This gives the protein CASSGTPLSETQYF.

This clonotype showed up many times. V gene TRBV12-3 or TRBV12-4 combines with J gene TRBJ2-2; 8 positions match TRBD1. J was trimmed by 5 bases and V by 6 bases; bases with no gene match: 8. CDR3 length: 15 amino acids. The CDR3: CASSRQGTATGELFF. The CDR3 DNA sequence: TGTGCCAGCAGCCGACAGGGGACTGCGACCGGGGAGCTGTTTTTT.

In this sample, this clonotype turned up many times. V and J are TRBV20-1 and TRBJ1-2, with D uncertain. The CDR3 is 13 residues long. Per the germline V gene, CDR1 is DFQATT and CDR2 is SNEGSKA (reference sequence). Written as DNA, the CDR3 is TGCAGCCTACTGGGAGGGAGTAACTATGGCTACACCTTC. Amino acid sequence: CSLLGGSNYGYTF.

This rearrangement joins TRBV7-2 to TRBJ2-1; either TRBD1 or TRBD2 may fit D (5 bases each). Trimming left V 4 bases short and J 7 bases short, with 17 bases between. The germline V gene has CDR1 SGHTA and CDR2 FQGNSA. The CDR3 runs 15 residues. CDR3 in DNA: TGTGCCAGCAGCTCGGGACGGGCCTTCGGGAATGAGCAGTTCTTC. This gives the protein CASSSGRAFGNEQFF.

Ten or more counts support this clonotype. The J gene is TRBJ2-1, the V gene TRBV6-1; D may be TRBD1 or TRBD2 (9 bases each). The CDR3 loop spans 15 amino acids. The ends were cut back, 7 bases at V and 10 bases at J, with 23 bases in the middle. Germline V gene lookup returns CDR1 MNHNS and CDR2 SASEGT. CDR3 coding DNA: TGTGCCAGCAACAGGGGGCGTTTAGCGGGAGTGGAGCAGTTCTTC. Translated, it gives CASNRGRLAGVEQFF.

This clonotype was seen a handful of times. J is TRBJ1-1 and V is TRBV20-1; maybe TRBD1 (6 bases). Per the germline V gene, CDR1 is DFQATT and CDR2 is SNEGSKA (reference sequence). CDR3 size: 12 residues. The germline V and J ends were trimmed by 7 bases and 10 bases, with 19 bases remaining between them. Here the CDR3 DNA reads TGCAGTGGAAGGGGAGGGGGTCGGGGAGCTTTCTTT. It translates to CSGRGGGRGAFF.

This clonotype was observed a few times. CDR3 DNA: TGCAGTGCTAGATCTAGCGCCCGAGCCAAAAACATTCAGTACTTC. Translation: CSARSSARAKNIQYF. The genes are TRBV20-1 and TRBJ2-4; possibly TRBD2 for D (6 bases). The CDR3 consists of 15 residues. V lost 2 bases, J lost 0 bases, and 11 bases lay in between. Germline CDR1 reads DFQATT; CDR2 reads SNEGSKA (reference sequence).

This clonotype was picked up a small number of times. CDR3 nucleotide sequence: TGCAGCGTTGCACCCCGGGGAGAGTTCACTGAAGCTTTCTTT. Translation gives CSVAPRGEFTEAFF. The chain joins TRBV29-1 to TRBJ1-1, with D uncertain. V lost 4 bases and J 4 bases, leaving 16 bases between the germline ends. This CDR3 spans 14 amino acids. The germline V gene encodes CDR1 SQVTM and CDR2 ANQGSEA.

This chain joins TRBV12-3 or TRBV12-4 and TRBJ1-3; no clear D gene. Trimming cost V 4 bases and J 2 bases, with 6 bases left between them. CDR3 size: 13 residues. The CDR3 region is CASSSWAGNTIYF. In DNA form, the CDR3 reads TGTGCCAGCAGTTCTTGGGCTGGAAACACCATATATTTT.

This clonotype was seen a handful of times. At one boundary the junction diverges from the germline segment, which might be a read error. The chain links TRBV5-1 to TRBJ2-2; 7 nucleotides agree with TRBD2. This CDR3 has 15 residues. Germline V gene sequence: CDR1 SGHRS, CDR2 YFSETQ. The CDR3 DNA follows: TGTGCCAGCAGTTTGGGCGGGAGAGGCACCGGGGAGCTGTTTTTT. As protein: CASSLGGRGTGELFF.

The chain is built from TRBV10-3 and TRBJ2-1, with 8 bases aligning to TRBD1. Germline V gene lookup returns CDR1 ENHRY and CDR2 SYGVKD. J was trimmed by 3 bases and V by 8 bases; bases with no gene match: 6. The CDR3 sequence is 14 residues long. This chain's CDR3 is CAIAGTGYYNEQFF. The CDR3 coding sequence is TGTGCCATCGCCGGGACAGGTTACTACAATGAGCAGTTCTTC.

This chain connects TRBV4-1 to TRBJ1-1; D gene uncertain. The CDR3 has 14 amino acids. The V end was cut by 3 bases, the J end by 5 bases, with 13 bases between. CDR1 is MGHRA, CDR2 YSYEKL, per germline. Here the CDR3 DNA reads TGCGCCAGCAGCCACATCGGCCGGAAAACTGAAGCTTTCTTT. This gives the protein CASSHIGRKTEAFF.

This clonotype was seen at least ten times. The J gene is TRBJ2-7, the V gene TRBV7-2; D might be TRBD1 (5 bases). Germline CDR1 reads SGHTA; CDR2 reads FQGNSA. V lost 5 bases and J lost 3, with 11 bases in between. The CDR3 is 13 residues long. The DNA for the CDR3 is TGTGCCAGCAGCCCCCGGACAAACTACGAGCAGTACTTC. It yields the protein CASSPRTNYEQYF. Filled out from reference TRBV7-2 and TRBJ2-7, the complete variable domain reads GAGVSQSPSNKVTEKGKDVELRCDPISGHTALYWYRQSLGQGLEFLIYFQGNSAPDKSGLPSDRFSAERTGGSVSTLTIQRTQQEDSAVYLCASSPRTNYEQYFGPGTRLTVT.

The V call is TRBV12-3 or TRBV12-4, the J call TRBJ1-1, with D hard to call. V lost 3 bases to trimming and J lost 1 base, with 15 bases between them. This CDR3 has 16 amino acids. DNA for the CDR3: TGTGCCAGCAGTTTGGGAAGGGTAGAGACGAACACTGAAGCTTTCTTT. Translating gives CASSLGRVETNTEAFF.

The chain combines TRBV21-1 with TRBJ2-3. TRBV21-1 is given as a pseudogene. The CDR3 extends over 8 amino acids. CDR3 sequence: CASHTQYF. CDR3 in DNA: TGTGCCAGCCATACGCAGTATTTT.

The V call is TRBV20-1, the J call TRBJ2-3, with TRBD1 as a possible D gene (5 bases). Germline CDR1 DFQATT, CDR2 SNEGSKA (reference sequence). V was pared by 2 bases and J by 5 bases, with 11 bases between. CDR3 size: 13 residues. The CDR3 region has the DNA TGCAGTGCTAGAAGGGGATGGGGAGATACGCAGTATTTT. Its protein product is CSARRGWGDTQYF.

This clonotype was counted many times. The chain joins TRBV5-5 to TRBJ1-4, with D uncertain. The V gene lost 3 bases and the J gene lost 5 bases, with 5 bases spanning the gap. This CDR3 has 12 residues. Germline V gene data show CDR1 as SGHKS and CDR2 as YYEKEE (reference sequence). CDR3 DNA sequence: TGTGCCAGCAGCTGGATAAATGAAAAACTGTTTTTT. Its translation: CASSWINEKLFF.